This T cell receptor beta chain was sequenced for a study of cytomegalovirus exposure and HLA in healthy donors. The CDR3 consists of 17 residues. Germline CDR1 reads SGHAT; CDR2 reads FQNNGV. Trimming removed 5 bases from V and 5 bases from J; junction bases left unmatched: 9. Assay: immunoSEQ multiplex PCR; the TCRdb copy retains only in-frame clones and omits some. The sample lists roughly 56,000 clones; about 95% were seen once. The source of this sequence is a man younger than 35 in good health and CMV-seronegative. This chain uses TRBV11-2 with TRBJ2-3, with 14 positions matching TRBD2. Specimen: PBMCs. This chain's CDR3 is CASSPAGTSGSGDTQYF. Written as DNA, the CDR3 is TGTGCCAGCAGCCCAGCCGGGACTAGCGGGAGTGGAGATACGCAGTATTTT.